A selection of T cell receptor beta chains follows, all from one sample in a study of early T cells in non-severe SARS-CoV-2 infection. One entry per CDR3 protein results from TCRdb running MiXCR on the 5' RACE reads. The sample holds around 84,000 distinct CDR3 sequences, 9% to 14% seen once. Source material: whole blood. These receptors were obtained from an adult who was a healthcare worker with PCR-confirmed SARS-CoV-2 infection or an uninfected control (not recorded which). Both conserved end residues are part of each CDR3. Each record gives: V gene, clone size, D gene, J gene, CDR3 DNA, CDR3 protein. A D gene is named only where the DNA matches it firmly. Clone size is not always given. Where it is, it says once, few, many or a class for expanded clones.

V: TRBV12-3/TRBV12-4
size: -
D: TRBD1
J: TRBJ2-7
DNA: TGTGCCAGCAGTAAGAACAGGGGTTGGGAGCAGTACTTC
CDR3: CASSKNRGWEQYF

V: TRBV5-4
size: many
D: -
J: TRBJ2-1
DNA: TGTGCCAGCAGCTTGATCGGGGCCGGTGAGCAGTTCTTC
CDR3: CASSLIGAGEQFF

V: TRBV7-9
size: -
D: -
J: TRBJ2-2
DNA: TGTGCCAGCAGCTTAGCGGGGGGACCTGGGACCGGGGAGCTGTTTTTT
CDR3: CASSLAGGPGTGELFF

V: TRBV5-4
size: few
D: -
J: TRBJ2-2
DNA: TGTGCCAGCAGCTTTTCCCCCTCCGGGGAGCTGTTTTTT
CDR3: CASSFSPSGELFF

V: TRBV7-9
size: few
D: TRBD2
J: TRBJ2-1
DNA: TGTGCCAGCAGCTTAGATGCCCCTCGGGGTAGCGGGGGGCCTAGTAAGCAGTTCTTC
CDR3: CASSLDAPRGSGGPSKQFF

V: TRBV2
size: few
D: -
J: TRBJ2-7
DNA: TGTGCCAGCAGCGGCCAGACAGACGGTCAGTACTTC
CDR3: CASSGQTDGQYF

V: TRBV7-2
size: -
D: TRBD1
J: TRBJ1-5
DNA: TGTGCCAGCAGCTCCGAAGGGGGCGCAGGTCAGCCCCAGCATTTT
CDR3: CASSSEGGAGQPQHF

V: TRBV20-1
size: -
D: -
J: TRBJ2-1
DNA: TGCAGTGCTAGAGATCCCAAAAGCTCCTACAATGAGCAGTTCTTC
CDR3: CSARDPKSSYNEQFF

V: TRBV6-5
size: -
D: -
J: TRBJ2-1
DNA: TGTGCCAGCCATTCCCCCGGGGTGAGCAATGAGCAGTTCTTC
CDR3: CASHSPGVSNEQFF

V: TRBV29-1
size: few
D: TRBD1
J: TRBJ1-1
DNA: TGCAGCGTAGGACAGGTTTCTGAAGCTTTCTTT
CDR3: CSVGQVSEAFF

V: TRBV5-6
size: -
D: -
J: TRBJ1-2
DNA: TGTGCCAGCAGCTTGCAAGGAGGGGAAGGCTACACCTTC
CDR3: CASSLQGGEGYTF

V: TRBV7-6
size: many
D: -
J: TRBJ2-2
DNA: TGTGCCAGCAGCGAGAGGACCACCGGGGAGCTGTTTTTT
CDR3: CASSERTTGELFF

V: TRBV10-1
size: -
D: -
J: TRBJ2-7
DNA: TGCGCCAGCAGGCCCACCGGGACAAAAGCCTACGAGCAGTACTTC
CDR3: CASRPTGTKAYEQYF

V: TRBV29-1
size: -
D: TRBD1
J: TRBJ2-1
DNA: TGCAGCGTCGGACAGGGGGCAGATGAGCAGTTCTTC
CDR3: CSVGQGADEQFF

V: TRBV5-1
size: once
D: -
J: TRBJ1-1
DNA: TGCGCCAGCAGCCCTGGACGAAAAAATGAAGCTTTCTTT
CDR3: CASSPGRKNEAFF

V: TRBV11-2
size: -
D: -
J: TRBJ1-2
DNA: TGTGCCAGCAGCTTAGATCCGGGGAGCCCCTATGGCTACACCTTC
CDR3: CASSLDPGSPYGYTF

V: TRBV3-1
size: -
D: TRBD2
J: TRBJ2-7
DNA: TGTGCCAGCAGCCAGATAGCGGGGTACGAGCAGTACTTC
CDR3: CASSQIAGYEQYF

V: TRBV2
size: many
D: TRBD1
J: TRBJ2-7
DNA: TGTGCCAGCAGTTCCGACAGGGTAGTGAACGAGCAGTACTTC
CDR3: CASSSDRVVNEQYF

V: TRBV7-6
size: many
D: TRBD2
J: TRBJ2-3
DNA: TGTGCCAGCAGTTTGGGGGCTAGCGGGTTGACAGATACGCAGTATTTT
CDR3: CASSLGASGLTDTQYF

V: TRBV20-1
size: -
D: -
J: TRBJ2-2
DNA: TGCAGTGCTACCTCTACCGGGGAGCTGTTTTTT
CDR3: CSATSTGELFF

V: TRBV9
size: -
D: -
J: TRBJ1-2
DNA: TGTGCCAGCAGCGTAACAGACACCTCATATGGCTACACCTTC
CDR3: CASSVTDTSYGYTF

V: TRBV10-3
size: -
D: -
J: TRBJ2-2
DNA: TGTGCCATCAGTGAGCGGGCTAGCATGAACACCGGGGAGCTGTTTTTT
CDR3: CAISERASMNTGELFF

V: TRBV6-5
size: -
D: TRBD1
J: TRBJ1-4
DNA: TGTGCCAGCAGGCCACTGACAGGGGGGGGTGAAAAACTGTTTTTT
CDR3: CASRPLTGGGEKLFF

V: TRBV5-1
size: many
D: -
J: TRBJ1-1
DNA: TGCGCCAGCAGCTTGGCGGGCACCCAGGGCACTGAAGCTTTCTTT
CDR3: CASSLAGTQGTEAFF

V: TRBV7-6
size: few
D: TRBD1
J: TRBJ2-3
DNA: TGTGCCAGCAGCTTAGGTCCGACAGGGTTCTCAGATACGCAGTATTTT
CDR3: CASSLGPTGFSDTQYF

V: TRBV3-1
size: few
D: -
J: TRBJ2-7
DNA: TGTGCCAGCAGCCAATCAAGGAGAGAAAGCTACGAGCAGTACTTC
CDR3: CASSQSRRESYEQYF

V: TRBV29-1
size: many
D: -
J: TRBJ2-6
DNA: TGCAGCGTCAGGGCAGGGGCCAACGTCCTGACTTTC
CDR3: CSVRAGANVLTF

V: TRBV11-3
size: few
D: -
J: TRBJ1-1
DNA: TGTGCCAGCAGCTTACAGGGGAGAGCTTTCTTT
CDR3: CASSLQGRAFF

V: TRBV6-5
size: many
D: TRBD1
J: TRBJ2-7
DNA: TGTGCCAGCAGTTACCGCCGGGACAGTTTCTACGAGCAGTACTTC
CDR3: CASSYRRDSFYEQYF

V: TRBV5-4
size: few
D: -
J: TRBJ2-5
DNA: TGTGCCAGCAGCTCACCCGGGGGCCAAGAGACCCAGTACTTC
CDR3: CASSSPGGQETQYF

V: TRBV5-1
size: -
D: -
J: TRBJ1-6
DNA: TGCGCCAGCAGCTTGGTCCCAGGCAAGGAGACCGGGCGGGGTTCACCCCTCCACTTT
CDR3: CASSLVPGKETGRGSPLHF

V: TRBV14
size: -
D: -
J: TRBJ1-2
DNA: TGTGCCAGCAGCCAAGATGTCTGGAGCTATGGCTACACCTTC
CDR3: CASSQDVWSYGYTF

V: TRBV5-4
size: few
D: -
J: TRBJ2-1
DNA: TGTGCCAGCAGCTTGGCCTCAGGGAACCCCTCCTACAATGAGCAGTTCTTC
CDR3: CASSLASGNPSYNEQFF

V: TRBV4-1
size: many
D: -
J: TRBJ2-2
DNA: TGCGCCAGCAGCCAAGTCGACAGCAACACCGGGGAGCTGTTTTTT
CDR3: CASSQVDSNTGELFF

V: TRBV6-5
size: -
D: TRBD1
J: TRBJ2-7
DNA: TGTGCCAGCAGTTACGACAGACAGGGGGTAGCCTACGAGCAGTACTTC
CDR3: CASSYDRQGVAYEQYF

V: TRBV12-3/TRBV12-4
size: many
D: -
J: TRBJ2-7
DNA: TGTGCCAGCAGCATCACAGGGCCCCCTACCTACGAGCAGTACTTC
CDR3: CASSITGPPTYEQYF

V: TRBV3-1
size: few
D: -
J: TRBJ2-1
DNA: TGTGCCAGCAGCCATGAGGCTAGCCCCTACAATGAGCAGTTCTTC
CDR3: CASSHEASPYNEQFF

V: TRBV10-3
size: -
D: TRBD2
J: TRBJ2-1
DNA: TGTGCCATCAGTGAAAGGCCCCCCGGACTAGCGGGGGTTCCCAATGAGCAGTTCTTC
CDR3: CAISERPPGLAGVPNEQFF

V: TRBV5-4
size: few
D: -
J: TRBJ2-3
DNA: TGTGCCAGCTTTGGCAGGGTAACAGATACGCAGTATTTT
CDR3: CASFGRVTDTQYF

V: TRBV9
size: many
D: -
J: TRBJ2-7
DNA: TGTGCCAGCAGCCCGGCAGGGGGGGGCGGAGCCTACGAGCAGTACTTC
CDR3: CASSPAGGGGAYEQYF

V: TRBV12-3/TRBV12-4
size: -
D: -
J: TRBJ1-4
DNA: TGTGCCAGCAGTATCCGGGCCTCAACTAATGAAAAACTGTTTTTT
CDR3: CASSIRASTNEKLFF

V: TRBV19
size: -
D: TRBD2
J: TRBJ2-7
DNA: TGTGCCAGTAGTATGGGACTAGCGGGAGGTGGGTACGAGCAGTACTTC
CDR3: CASSMGLAGGGYEQYF

V: TRBV18
size: many
D: -
J: TRBJ2-7
DNA: TGTGCCAGCTCACCTGTCGCCTACGAGCAGTACTTC
CDR3: CASSPVAYEQYF

V: TRBV6-4
size: -
D: -
J: TRBJ2-1
DNA: TGTGCCAGCAGTGACTCGCCTCCGACGTACAATGAGCAGTTCTTC
CDR3: CASSDSPPTYNEQFF

V: TRBV11-2
size: few
D: -
J: TRBJ2-5
DNA: TGTGCCAGCAGCGCCCGGACACATCAAGAGACCCAGTACTTC
CDR3: CASSARTHQETQYF

V: TRBV12-3/TRBV12-4
size: once
D: TRBD2
J: TRBJ2-6
DNA: TGTGCCAGCAGTCTCCCCAGCGGGGGGGCCTTTACCTCTGGGGCCAACGTCCTGACTTTC
CDR3: CASSLPSGGAFTSGANVLTF

V: TRBV20-1
size: -
D: -
J: TRBJ1-4
DNA: TGCAGTGCTAGCGTACAGACTGAAAAACTGTTTTTT
CDR3: CSASVQTEKLFF

V: TRBV12-3/TRBV12-4
size: many
D: TRBD1
J: TRBJ2-3
DNA: TGTGCCAGCGGTAGGACAGGGAGCGCAGATACGCAGTATTTT
CDR3: CASGRTGSADTQYF

V: TRBV6-5
size: -
D: TRBD2
J: TRBJ2-2
DNA: TGTGCCAGCAGTTACTTGGGACTAGCGGAGCACACCGGGGAGCTGTTTTTT
CDR3: CASSYLGLAEHTGELFF

V: TRBV7-7
size: -
D: -
J: TRBJ2-5
DNA: TGTGCTAGCAGCTACGAGACGCGGGAGACCCAGTACTTC
CDR3: CASSYETRETQYF

V: TRBV12-3/TRBV12-4
size: -
D: -
J: TRBJ1-1
DNA: TGTGCCAGCAGGGTGACAGCCGTATCTGAAGCTTTCTTT
CDR3: CASRVTAVSEAFF

V: TRBV7-9
size: -
D: TRBD1
J: TRBJ2-1
DNA: TGTGCCAGCAGCCCCCGGGACAGGGGGCATGAGCAGTTCTTC
CDR3: CASSPRDRGHEQFF

V: TRBV5-1
size: many
D: TRBD2
J: TRBJ2-3
DNA: TGCGCCAGCAGCTTGGGGACTAGTCGGGATACAGATACGCAGTATTTT
CDR3: CASSLGTSRDTDTQYF

V: TRBV29-1
size: few
D: -
J: TRBJ2-4
DNA: TGCAGCGTTCGCAGGGGATTGGGCAAAAACATTCAGTACTTC
CDR3: CSVRRGLGKNIQYF

V: TRBV3-1
size: few
D: -
J: TRBJ2-1
DNA: TGTGCCAGCAGCCAAACTCAGGGTTCGCGATCCTACAATGAGCAGTTCTTC
CDR3: CASSQTQGSRSYNEQFF

V: TRBV7-2
size: many
D: -
J: TRBJ1-1
DNA: TGTGCCAGCAGCCCGTACACTGAAGCTTTCTTT
CDR3: CASSPYTEAFF

V: TRBV29-1
size: many
D: TRBD1
J: TRBJ2-7
DNA: TGCAGCGCCGGAGCCGGGACAGGGGGCTACGAGCAGTACTTC
CDR3: CSAGAGTGGYEQYF